This T cell receptor (beta chain) came from a study of T cell responses to AZD1222 COVID-19 vaccine. Overall study: Second-dose intervals near 4 or 12 weeks were combined. Findings of the study overall: Vaccination with two AZD1222 doses was followed by a rise in Spike-specific TCR breadth and depth. Unmutated regions of variants are reportedly targeted by nearly half of spike-specific TCRs. Dominant at 160-218 and 743-854, vaccine-associated CD4 TCRs also spanned spike.

Trimming took off 5 bases at V and 3 bases at J, with 7 bases between the two ends. Germline loops: CDR1 KGHSH, CDR2 LQKENI. The CDR3 totals 12 residues. Clones were read by immunoSEQ multiplex PCR, and TCRdb kept only the in-frame ones, dropping some. The repertoire holds over 110,000 clones, with just over 90% as singletons. This clone appeared a few times. What it binds is not known. The starting material was peripheral blood, obtained on day 0 of AZD1222 vaccination. This chain uses TRBV18 with TRBJ1-2; D unclear. This sequence was found in an adult in good health. CDR3 DNA: TGTGCCAGCTCAAGGCCGGACTATGGCTACACCTTC. This translates into CASSRPDYGYTF.